This T cell receptor beta chain was sequenced for a study of blood T cell repertoires in COVID-19. Study summary: Acute and convalescent COVID-19 samples came from the United States, Italy and Spain. T cells, B-cell-depleted T cells, or PBMCs supplied cDNA or gDNA.

CDR3 length: 15 amino acids. In the authors' methods: Estimates of nucleated cell counts were drawn from the amplification of reference gene primers. Profiled with immunoSEQ multiplex PCR; TCRdb holds only in-frame clones, not every one. The DNA was the basis for D and trimming; V, J and clone size are from that table. Counted here are approximately 140,000 clones, approximately 84% occurring once; the ten biggest clones make up less than 4%. This sequence joins TRBV21-1 and TRBJ1-2; TRBD1 is taken as the D call from the table, unchecked against the DNA. TRBV21-1 is a recognized pseudogene. The sequence was obtained from a woman aged 45-59 years with acute COVID-19. Sequenced material: PBMCs or T cells enriched from blood (not recorded which). CDR3 loop: CASTHLKARNSGYTF. In DNA form, the CDR3 reads TGTGCCAGCACCCATCTTAAGGCCAGGAATTCTGGCTACACCTTC.